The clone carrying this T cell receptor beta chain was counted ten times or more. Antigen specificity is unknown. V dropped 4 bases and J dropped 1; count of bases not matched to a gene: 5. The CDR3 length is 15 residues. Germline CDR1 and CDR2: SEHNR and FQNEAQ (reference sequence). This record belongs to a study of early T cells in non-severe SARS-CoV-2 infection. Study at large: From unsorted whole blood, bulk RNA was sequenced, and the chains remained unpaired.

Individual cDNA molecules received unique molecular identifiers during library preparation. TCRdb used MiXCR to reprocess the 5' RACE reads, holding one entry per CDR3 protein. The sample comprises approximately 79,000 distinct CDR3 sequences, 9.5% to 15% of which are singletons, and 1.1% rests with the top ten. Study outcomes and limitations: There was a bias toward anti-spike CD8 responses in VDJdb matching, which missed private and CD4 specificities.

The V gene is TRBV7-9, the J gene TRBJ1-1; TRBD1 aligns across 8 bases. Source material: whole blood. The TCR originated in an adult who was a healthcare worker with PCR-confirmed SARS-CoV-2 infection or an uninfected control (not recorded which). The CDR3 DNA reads TGTGCCAGCAGCTCACGACAGGGGTCGAACACTGAAGCTTTCTTT. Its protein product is CASSSRQGSNTEAFF.